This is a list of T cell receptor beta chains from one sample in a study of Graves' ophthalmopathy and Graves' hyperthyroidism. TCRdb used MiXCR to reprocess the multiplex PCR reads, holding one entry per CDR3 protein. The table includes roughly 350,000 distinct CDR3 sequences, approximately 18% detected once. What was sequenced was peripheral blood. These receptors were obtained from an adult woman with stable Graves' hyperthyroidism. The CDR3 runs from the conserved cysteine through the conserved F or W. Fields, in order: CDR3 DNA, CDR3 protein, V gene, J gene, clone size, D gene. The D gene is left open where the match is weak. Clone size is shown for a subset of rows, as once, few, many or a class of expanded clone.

TGTGCCAGCAGTTCGGGTGTTGTCACTGAAGCTTTCTTT	CASSSGVVTEAFF	TRBV27	TRBJ1-1	many	.
TGTGCCAGCAGCTCGCGTGGCGCGACAGGGGGGTGGCAGACCCAGTACTTC	CASSSRGATGGWQTQYF	TRBV5-6	TRBJ2-5	few	TRBD1
TGTGCCTGGAGTGTAGGGGTAGTGTCTACCGGGGAGCTGTTTTTT	CAWSVGVVSTGELFF	TRBV30	TRBJ2-2	many	.
TGTGCCAGTACCCACCGCGGGGAGGAGGGTCTTAACTATGGCTACACCTTC	CASTHRGEEGLNYGYTF	TRBV19	TRBJ1-2	many	.
TGTGCCAGCAGTTTTAGTGGACTCGATGGCTACACCTTC	CASSFSGLDGYTF	TRBV12-3/TRBV12-4	TRBJ1-2	.	.
TGCGCCAGCAGCTTGCCTTCGACAGGGGGCTTGGAGACCCAGTACTTC	CASSLPSTGGLETQYF	TRBV5-1	TRBJ2-5	many	TRBD1
TGTGCCAGCACTACAGATCAGCCCCAGCATTTT	CASTTDQPQHF	TRBV28	TRBJ1-5	many	.
TGCAGCGTTCAAATGATTGGGGGGCGACCTACCTACGAGCAGTACTTC	CSVQMIGGRPTYEQYF	TRBV29-1	TRBJ2-7	many	.
TGTGCCAGCAGCCCGGACAGCAATGGCTACACCTTC	CASSPDSNGYTF	TRBV7-2	TRBJ1-2	.	.
TGTGCCAGCAGTTTAAGGACTAGCTGGGGTGAGCAGTACTTC	CASSLRTSWGEQYF	TRBV12-3/TRBV12-4	TRBJ2-7	many	TRBD2
TGTGCCAGCAGGGCCAGTGCGGAGACCCAGTACTTC	CASRASAETQYF	TRBV12-3/TRBV12-4	TRBJ2-5	many	.
TGTGCCAGCTCACTCGGGACTCAAAGCTCCTACGAGCAGTACTTC	CASSLGTQSSYEQYF	TRBV18	TRBJ2-7	.	.
TGTGCCAGCAGTTTATCCGCGCGTGGGAGGTGGGACGACACAGATACGCAGTATTTT	CASSLSARGRWDDTDTQYF	TRBV27	TRBJ2-3	.	.
TGTGCCAGCAGACCGGGACAGGGGGAGAACACCGGGGAGCTGTTTTTT	CASRPGQGENTGELFF	TRBV6-2/TRBV6-3	TRBJ2-2	.	TRBD1
TGTGCCAGCAGCCAAACTGGAGGAGCCACCGTCTCGGCCAACGTCCTGACTTTC	CASSQTGGATVSANVLTF	TRBV7-2	TRBJ2-6	many	.
TGTGCCAGCACTGAAATGACAGGGATGGAGACCCAGTACTTC	CASTEMTGMETQYF	TRBV6-1	TRBJ2-5	many	TRBD1
TGTGCCCCCATTAGCGGGAGGGCGGATACGCAGTATTTT	CAPISGRADTQYF	TRBV24-1	TRBJ2-3	few	TRBD2
TGTGCCAGCAGTTTAGGAGTGGGGCAGGGGGTCACCGGGGAGCTGTTTTTT	CASSLGVGQGVTGELFF	TRBV28	TRBJ2-2	many	TRBD1
TGTGCCAGCAGTTTAGGAGAGACAGCAATCAACACTGAAGCTTTCTTT	CASSLGETAINTEAFF	TRBV12-3/TRBV12-4	TRBJ1-1	many	.
TGTGCCAGCAGCTTAAGCCCTCCGAACGAGCAGTACTTC	CASSLSPPNEQYF	TRBV7-8	TRBJ2-7	.	.
TGTGCCAGCAGCGTTTGGGACAGAACCTCCTACGAGCAGTACTTC	CASSVWDRTSYEQYF	TRBV7-9	TRBJ2-7	many	TRBD1
TGTGCCGGACGTATTGGACAGCAGAATTCACCCCTCCACTTT	CAGRIGQQNSPLHF	TRBV6-2/TRBV6-3	TRBJ1-6	few	.